This T cell receptor beta chain was identified in a study of blood T cell repertoires in COVID-19. V trimming: 4 bases; J trimming: 6 bases; junction bases outside the gene matches: 6. Germline assignment: CDR1 MNHEY and CDR2 SMNVEV (reference sequence). The CDR3 totals 15 residues. Original handling: Quantification of nucleated cells was approximated via reference gene primer amplification. Data came from immunoSEQ multiplex PCR; TCRdb stores just in-frame clones and leaves some out. Clone size and the V and J calls come from that table; the DNA yielded D and trimming. The top ten clones hold 2.9% of a sample with approximately 96,000 clones, roughly 90% of them seen once.

The sequenced sample consisted of peripheral blood. The genes are TRBV27 and TRBJ2-1, with 10 bases matching TRBD1. The receptor was derived from a woman older than 75 with acute or convalescent COVID-19. CDR3: CASSSTGGAFNEQFF. The DNA of the CDR3 is TGTGCCAGCAGTTCGACAGGGGGCGCTTTCAATGAGCAGTTCTTC.